The 29 T cell receptor beta chains reported below all come from one sample, sequenced in a study of T cell responses to AZD1222 COVID-19 vaccine. Data came from immunoSEQ multiplex PCR; TCRdb stores just in-frame clones and leaves some out. The table lists roughly 120,000 clones, under 90% of them singletons. Source: peripheral blood, taken on day 0 of AZD1222 vaccination. The receptors were sampled from an adult in good health.

This clone has only one observation. The chain recombines TRBV21-1 with TRBJ2-7; the table calls TRBD2, which could not be checked here. TRBV21-1 is a recognized pseudogene. This CDR3 region has 16 residues. The CDR3 nucleotides read TGTGCCAGCAGCCCTACTCTAGCCAGTCCCTCCTACGAGCAGTACTTC. This translates into CASSPTLASPSYEQYF.

This chain connects TRBV3-1 (or the pseudogene TRBV3-2) to TRBJ1-3; the D gene is possibly TRBD1 (5 bases). This CDR3 spans 14 amino acids. Deletions cut 1 base from V and 7 bases from J, with 11 bases between. Germline lookup yields CDR1 LGHDT and CDR2 YNNKEL (reference sequence). The CDR3 sequence is CASSQGRWGNTIYF. CDR3 bases: TGTGCCAGCAGCCAAGGCCGTTGGGGGAACACCATATATTTT.

This sequence joins TRBV21-1 and TRBJ1-5; whether TRBD1, the table's D call, matches the DNA was not checked. TRBV21-1 constitutes a pseudogene. The CDR3 totals 11 residues. The CDR3 reads CASSPWAFQHF. CDR3 in DNA: TGTGCCAGCAGCCCATGGGCTTTCCAGCATTTT.

This sequence joins TRBV5-4 and TRBJ2-5; D perhaps matches TRBD1 (5 bases). The CDR3 loop spans 15 amino acids. The germline V and J ends were trimmed by 5 bases and 0 bases, with 14 bases remaining between them. The germline gives CDR1 SGHNT, CDR2 YYREEE (reference sequence). This chain's CDR3 is CASSLLGQDQETQYF. The DNA of the CDR3 is TGTGCCAGCAGTCTACTCGGACAAGACCAAGAGACCCAGTACTTC.

This clone occurred once. The rearrangement links TRBV4-1 to TRBJ2-1; 9 bases fit TRBD2. The CDR3 consists of 16 residues. Germline trimming cut 0 bases from V and 8 bases from J; bases unmatched to any gene: 8. CDR1 and CDR2 from the germline V gene are MGHRA and YSYEKL. The CDR3 DNA sequence: TGCGCCAGCAGCCAAGATGCTCGCGGGGGGGCCGATGAGCAGTTCTTC. Translated: CASSQDARGGADEQFF.

The V gene is TRBV2, the J gene TRBJ1-6; D remains ambiguous. The CDR3 is made up of 17 amino acids. Trimming shortened V by 0 bases and J by 13 bases, and 22 bases separated the two germline ends. Germline CDR1 reads SNHLY; CDR2 reads FYNNEI. The CDR3 sequence is CASSEAKGVLSLRPLHF. The CDR3 bases are TGTGCCAGCAGTGAAGCCAAAGGAGTCCTTTCTTTAAGGCCCCTCCACTTT.

The rearrangement uses TRBV5-6 and TRBJ2-5; D tentatively reads TRBD1 or TRBD2 (5 bases each). Germline CDR1 SGHDT, CDR2 YYEEEE. Trimming took 5 bases from V and 5 from J, leaving 16 bases between them. This CDR3 has 14 amino acids. DNA of the CDR3: TGTGCCAGCAGTCACTGGGACGCAGGGGAGACCCAGTACTTC. This sequence encodes CASSHWDAGETQYF. Full variable domain (missing parts from reference TRBV5-6 and TRBJ2-5): DAGVTQSPTHLIKTRGQQVTLRCSPKSGHDTVSWYQQALGQGPQFIFQYYEEEERQRGNFPDRFSGHQFPNYSSELNVNALLLGDSALYLCASSHWDAGETQYFGPGTRLLVL.

The genes are TRBV30 and TRBJ1-3, with D maybe TRBD1 (5 bases). The CDR3 is 13 amino acids. Germline V gene data show CDR1 as GTSNPN and CDR2 as SVGIG (reference sequence). Between the trimmed V and J ends, which lost 4 bases and 6 bases, there was a span of 13 bases. DNA for the CDR3: TGTGCCTGGAATCGATTGGGGCAAAACACCATATATTTT. The encoded protein is CAWNRLGQNTIYF.

The V call is TRBV11-3, the J call TRBJ1-1; D is ambiguous. The CDR3 is 12 residues long. Deletions cut 5 bases from V and 7 bases from J, with 11 bases between. In germline, CDR1 is SGHNT, CDR2 YENEEA. The CDR3 loop reads CASSPGGGEAFF. In DNA, the CDR3 is TGTGCCAGCAGCCCAGGTGGCGGTGAAGCTTTCTTT.

The V gene is TRBV6-5, the J gene TRBJ2-7; D unresolved. Germline CDR1 reads MNHEY; CDR2 reads SVGAGI. CDR3 size: 13 residues. V lost 6 bases to trimming and J lost 7 bases, with 16 bases between them. CDR3 in amino acids: CASSRTGSSEQYF. In DNA form, the CDR3 reads TGTGCCAGCAGCCGGACCGGGTCTAGTGAGCAGTACTTC.

This rearrangement joins TRBV29-1 to TRBJ2-1; D tentatively reads TRBD1 or TRBD2 (6 bases each). CDR3 length equals 14 residues. Germline loops: CDR1 SQVTM, CDR2 ANQGSEA. V gave up 8 bases and J gave up 4 bases, with 18 bases separating them. The CDR3 region is CSSRLGGLYNEQFF. The CDR3 nucleotides read TGCAGCTCTCGTTTGGGGGGCCTTTACAATGAGCAGTTCTTC.

The chain employs TRBV7-8 and TRBJ2-7; 8 bases are shared with TRBD2. Unmatched junction bases numbered 16, after V lost 5 bases and J lost 7 bases. This CDR3 has 16 residues. Germline assignment: CDR1 SGHVS and CDR2 FQNEAQ. CDR3 loop: CASSAHRTSPGEEQYF. The CDR3 coding sequence is TGTGCCAGCAGCGCCCACAGGACTAGCCCTGGGGAAGAGCAGTACTTC. Together with reference TRBV7-8 and TRBJ2-7, the CDR3 gives the full variable domain: GAGVSQSPRYKVAKRGQDVALRCDPISGHVSLFWYQQALGQGPEFLTYFQNEAQLDKSGLPSDRFFAERPEGSVSTLKIQRTQQEDSAVYLCASSAHRTSPGEEQYFGPGTRLTVT.

The genes are TRBV6-1 and TRBJ2-7; tentatively, D is TRBD2 (6 bases). The CDR3 totals 14 residues. Germline V gene sequence: CDR1 MNHNS, CDR2 SASEGT. The V and J ends lost 3 bases and 4 bases respectively, with 13 bases between them. The CDR3 sequence: CASSDLIGGYEQYF. The CDR3 nucleotides read TGTGCCAGCAGTGATTTAATCGGGGGATACGAGCAGTACTTC.

This chain links TRBV7-9 with TRBJ2-7; TRBD2 matches at 8 bases. Germline V gives CDR1 SEHNR, CDR2 FQNEAQ (reference sequence). The CDR3 is made up of 14 amino acids. Trimming at V came to 5 bases and at J to 5 bases, leaving 8 bases not matched to a gene. The CDR3 coding sequence is TGTGCCAGCAGCCCCGAGCGGGAGAGCCACGAGCAGTACTTC. It is translated as CASSPERESHEQYF.

The rearrangement joins TRBV15 to TRBJ2-7, with 9 nucleotides matching TRBD1. Germline V CDR1 and CDR2: LNHNV, YYDKDF (reference sequence). J lost 0 bases, V lost 3 bases, and 6 bases had no gene match. This CDR3 contains 16 residues. The CDR3 loop reads CATSSDGTGNSYEQYF. The CDR3 DNA follows: TGTGCCACCAGCAGCGACGGGACAGGGAACTCCTACGAGCAGTACTTC.

The chain couples TRBV28 to TRBJ2-7; TRBD1 aligns across 8 bases. Germline-derived CDR1 and CDR2 are MDHEN and SYDVKM. The V gene end was trimmed by 1 base and the J gene end by 7 bases; junction bases not matched to a gene: 12. The CDR3 is 16 residues long. The DNA of the CDR3 is TGTGCCAGCAGTTTATACCCAGGGGGCGAAGTGGGGGAGCAGTACTTC. Translating it yields CASSLYPGGEVGEQYF.

The chain uses TRBV19 and TRBJ1-2, with 9 bases aligning to TRBD1. Germline CDR1 and CDR2: LNHDA and SQIVND (reference sequence). With 5 bases clipped from V and 8 bases from J, the junction kept 6 bases outside the gene matches. The CDR3 runs to 13 residues. The CDR3 protein is CASSSGTGSGYTF. The CDR3 nucleotides read TGTGCCAGTAGTTCCGGGACAGGGAGCGGCTACACCTTC. The full variable domain, completed using reference TRBV19 and TRBJ1-2, is DGGITQSPKYLFRKEGQNVTLSCEQNLNHDAMYWYRQDPGQGLRLIYYSQIVNDFQKGDIAEGYSVSREKKESFPLTVTSAQKNPTAFYLCASSSGTGSGYTFGSGTRLTVV.

The genes are TRBV6-5 and TRBJ2-1; tentatively, D is TRBD2 (5 bases). With 2 bases removed from V and 8 bases from J, the gap between germline ends came to 16 bases. This CDR3 is 15 amino acids long. Germline values: CDR1 MNHEY, CDR2 SVGAGI. In DNA form, the CDR3 reads TGTGCCAGCAGTTACGCCAGGACTTTTTGGGATGAGCAGTTCTTC. Protein: CASSYARTFWDEQFF.

This clone occurred once. The genes are TRBV15 and TRBJ1-4; D call uncertain. Trimming removed 1 base at V and 5 bases at J, with 5 bases between. Germline V gene data show CDR1 as LNHNV and CDR2 as YYDKDF (reference sequence). The CDR3 runs to 13 residues. Here the CDR3 reads CATSRGRNEKLFF. The CDR3 DNA sequence: TGTGCCACCAGCAGAGGAAGGAATGAAAAACTGTTTTTT. The variable domain in full, completed from reference TRBV15 and TRBJ1-4, reads DAMVIQNPRYQVTQFGKPVTLSCSQTLNHNVMYWYQQKSSQAPKLLFHYYDKDFNNEADTPDNFQSRRPNTSFCFLDIRSPGLGDTAMYLCATSRGRNEKLFFGSGTQLSVL.

The rearrangement links TRBV7-9 to TRBJ2-5; 9 nucleotides align to TRBD2. V shed 5 bases and J 4 bases; nucleotides not matched to a gene: 11. Germline CDR1 is SEHNR and CDR2 is FQNEAQ (reference sequence). This CDR3 has 16 amino acids. The CDR3 protein is CASSRPVAGVGETQYF. The CDR3 nucleotides are TGTGCCAGCAGCCGTCCGGTAGCGGGGGTGGGAGAGACCCAGTACTTC.

The chain joins TRBV5-1 to TRBJ2-1; the D is unclear. This CDR3 comprises 15 residues. Between the trimmed V and J ends, which lost 0 bases and 4 bases, there was a span of 11 bases. Germline loops: CDR1 SGHRS, CDR2 YFSETQ. The CDR3 DNA follows: TGCGCCAGCAGCTTGGGGCAGCCCCCTTACAATGAGCAGTTCTTC. Residues: CASSLGQPPYNEQFF.

This chain connects TRBV5-1 to TRBJ2-1; D perhaps matches TRBD1 (5 bases). The CDR3 spans 15 residues. Trimming removed 3 bases at V and 7 bases at J, with 17 bases between. Germline values: CDR1 SGHRS, CDR2 YFSETQ. The CDR3 sequence: CASSSREGEVNEQFF. The CDR3 coding sequence is TGCGCCAGCAGCTCCCGTGAAGGGGAAGTTAATGAGCAGTTCTTC.

The rearrangement uses TRBV7-6 and TRBJ2-2; D might be TRBD1 (5 bases). Trimming left V 5 bases short and J 1 base short, with 14 bases between. The CDR3 loop spans 16 amino acids. CDR1 is SGHVS and CDR2 is FNYEAQ in the germline V gene. The CDR3 DNA is TGTGCCAGCAGCCCCTTAGAAGGGGAGAACACCGGGGAGCTGTTTTTT. Its protein product is CASSPLEGENTGELFF.

The chain couples TRBV11-1 to TRBJ2-7; TRBD1 might be the D (5 bases). The CDR3 consists of 16 residues. The V end lost 5 bases, the J end lost 6 bases, and 23 bases lay between the germline ends. Germline-derived CDR1 and CDR2 are SGHAT and FQDESV (reference sequence). The CDR3 loop is CASSTLGGAGFLEQYF. Written as DNA, the CDR3 is TGTGCCAGCAGCACGCTCGGTGGGGCAGGGTTTCTCGAGCAGTACTTC.

In nucleotides, the CDR3 is TGTGCCAGCAGCCAAGATCACGGTGCTAGAGGAGGCTACACCTTC. It yields the protein CASSQDHGARGGYTF. This sequence joins TRBV3-1 (or the pseudogene TRBV3-2) and TRBJ1-2; no firm D call. The V gene lost 0 bases and the J gene lost 8 bases, with 16 bases spanning the gap. Per the germline V gene, CDR1 is LGHDT and CDR2 is YNNKEL (reference sequence). This CDR3 comprises 15 residues.

The V gene is TRBV19, the J gene TRBJ2-7, with 8 bases lining up with TRBD1. Germline trimming cut 11 bases from V and 4 bases from J; bases unmatched to any gene: 7. The CDR3 sequence is 12 residues long. CDR1 and CDR2 (germline): LNHDA, SQIVND (reference sequence). The CDR3 coding sequence is TGTGCCGCCGGGACAGGCTCTTACGAGCAGTACTTC. The encoded protein is CAAGTGSYEQYF.

J is TRBJ2-5 and V is TRBV24-1; 13 bases match TRBD2. The germline CDR1 and CDR2 sequences are KGHDR and SFDVKD. Trimming removed 3 bases from V and 7 bases from J; junction bases left unmatched: 10. The CDR3 has 17 amino acids. The CDR3 DNA is TGTGCCACCAGTGATCCCCGACTAGCGGGGGGTCTCGGGACCCAGTACTTC. Translation gives CATSDPRLAGGLGTQYF.

The V gene is TRBV4-1, the J gene TRBJ1-1; a possible D gene is TRBD1 (5 bases). Trimming shortened V by 4 bases and J by 0 bases, and 15 bases separated the two germline ends. CDR1 is MGHRA, CDR2 YSYEKL, per germline. This CDR3 contains 16 residues. For the CDR3, the DNA is TGCGCCAGCAGCCCCAGGGCCAGCTTCATGAACACTGAAGCTTTCTTT. It is translated as CASSPRASFMNTEAFF.

The chain is built from TRBV5-1 and TRBJ1-5, with no clear D. This CDR3 spans 15 amino acids. CDR1 and CDR2 from the germline V gene are SGHRS and YFSETQ. Trimming removed 4 bases at V and 5 bases at J, with 16 bases between. CDR3 amino acids: CASSPTGNQDQPQHF. For the CDR3, the DNA is TGCGCCAGCAGCCCGACCGGGAATCAGGATCAGCCCCAGCATTTT.